These 23 T cell receptor beta chains were all obtained from the same sample, sequenced in a study of T cell responses to AZD1222 COVID-19 vaccine. Assay used: immunoSEQ multiplex PCR; TCRdb lists only in-frame clones, some missing. The sample records about 140,000 clones, roughly 89% being singletons. Sequencing was performed on peripheral blood, taken on day 0 of AZD1222 vaccination. Every receptor here comes from an adult in good health.

The chain recombines TRBV25-1 with TRBJ1-2; D is unclear. Trimming took 2 bases from V and 4 from J, leaving 11 bases between them. This CDR3 has 14 amino acids. The germline V gene encodes CDR1 MGHDK and CDR2 SYGVNS. For the CDR3, the DNA is TGTGCCAGCAGTGAAAGCCCTCTCCTCTATGGCTACACCTTC. As protein: CASSESPLLYGYTF.

This clone was seen just once. The CDR3 protein is CASSRRGYGYTF. The CDR3 DNA is TGTGCCAGCAGCAGACGGGGCTATGGCTACACCTTC. The rearrangement links TRBV27 to TRBJ1-2; D uncertain. The V end was cut by 6 bases, the J end by 4 bases, with 9 bases between. The CDR3 totals 12 residues. In germline, CDR1 is MNHEY, CDR2 SMNVEV (reference sequence).

The V gene is TRBV24-1, the J gene TRBJ2-1; 9 nucleotides match TRBD2. J was trimmed by 7 bases and V by 5 bases; bases with no gene match: 5. Germline V lookup: CDR1 KGHDR, CDR2 SFDVKD. This CDR3 has 14 amino acids. The DNA of the CDR3 is TGTGCCACCAGTGGTAGCGGGAGTATAAATGAGCAGTTCTTC. Protein: CATSGSGSINEQFF.

The chain couples TRBV7-6 to TRBJ1-1; D might be TRBD1 (5 bases). Looked up from germline, CDR1 is SGHVS and CDR2 is FNYEAQ. V lost 5 bases, J lost 4 bases, and 17 bases lay in between. The CDR3 loop spans 15 amino acids. The CDR3 here is CASSRTGGTGTEAFF. CDR3 DNA: TGTGCCAGCAGCCGCACAGGTGGAACTGGCACTGAAGCTTTCTTT.

This clone has just a few counts. The chain employs TRBV15 and TRBJ2-1; tentative D call: TRBD2 (6 bases). V lost 9 bases and J 0 bases, leaving 15 bases between the germline ends. The CDR3 consists of 15 residues. The germline V gene encodes CDR1 LNHNV and CDR2 YYDKDF (reference sequence). CDR3 in amino acids: CATLTSSLSYNEQFF. The DNA for the CDR3 is TGTGCCACGCTGACTAGTTCCCTCTCCTACAATGAGCAGTTCTTC.

The count of this clone is one. The chain links TRBV3-1 (or the pseudogene TRBV3-2) to TRBJ2-7, with 10 positions matching TRBD2. Germline V CDR1 and CDR2: LGHDT, YNNKEL (reference sequence). The CDR3 loop spans 15 amino acids. J was trimmed by 5 bases and V by 1 base; bases with no gene match: 5. The CDR3 DNA sequence: TGTGCCAGCAGCCAAGGTGTAGCGGGAGGTAACGAGCAGTACTTC. This encodes CASSQGVAGGNEQYF.

The chain links TRBV29-1 to TRBJ1-4; the match to TRBD1 covers 7 bases. This CDR3 spans 13 amino acids. The ends lost 5 bases at V and 8 bases at J; junction bases unmatched: 8. CDR1 and CDR2 from the germline V gene are SQVTM and ANQGSEA. CDR3 bases: TGCAGCGTTCGACAGGGAAAGGCGGAAAAACTGTTTTTT. It encodes CSVRQGKAEKLFF.

The table lists this clone with a count of one. The chain uses TRBV28 and TRBJ1-2; no definite D call. The germline gives CDR1 MDHEN, CDR2 SYDVKM. The CDR3 has 13 residues. Trimming stripped 7 bases from V and 4 bases from J, with 13 bases between. CDR3 DNA sequence: TGTGCCAGCACCCCGGAGGGTGTCTATGGCTACACCTTC. Translating gives CASTPEGVYGYTF.

The chain uses TRBV27 and TRBJ1-1, with D tentatively TRBD1 (6 bases). Germline V CDR1 and CDR2: MNHEY, SMNVEV (reference sequence). V lost 6 bases and J lost 0, with 14 bases in between. The length of the CDR3 is 15 residues. CDR3 residues: CASSSGVLMNTEAFF. The DNA for the CDR3 is TGTGCCAGCAGCTCAGGGGTCCTCATGAACACTGAAGCTTTCTTT.

The chain employs TRBV5-1 and TRBJ2-7; 7 bases are shared with TRBD2. V dropped 0 bases and J dropped 2; count of bases not matched to a gene: 2. The germline CDR1 and CDR2 sequences are SGHRS and YFSETQ. The CDR3 runs 14 residues. In DNA, the CDR3 is TGCGCCAGCAGCTTGGTCGCGGGAGCCTACGAGCAGTACTTC. Protein sequence: CASSLVAGAYEQYF.

This sequence joins TRBV7-8 and TRBJ2-3; no clear D gene. V lost 6 bases to trimming and J lost 2 bases, with 3 bases between them. Germline assignment: CDR1 SGHVS and CDR2 FQNEAQ. The CDR3 spans 11 residues. CDR3 sequence: CASRLTDTQYF. CDR3 nucleotides: TGTGCCAGCAGGCTCACAGATACGCAGTATTTT.

The gene calls are TRBV21-1 and TRBJ2-7; the D call TRBD1 from the table was never checked on the DNA. TRBV21-1 is a pseudogene segment. The CDR3 loop spans 12 amino acids. The CDR3 DNA sequence: TGTGCCAGGAGGACACAAGAAGACGAGCAGTACTTC. It encodes CARRTQEDEQYF.

V usage is TRBV28 and J usage is TRBJ2-7; D is uncertain. The CDR3 covers 11 residues. Trimming took 2 bases from V and 3 from J, leaving 2 bases between them. Looked up from germline, CDR1 is MDHEN and CDR2 is SYDVKM. In DNA form, the CDR3 reads TGTGCCAGCAGTTTACACTACGAGCAGTACTTC. Its protein product is CASSLHYEQYF.

The genes are TRBV23-1 and TRBJ2-1, with TRBD2 identical over 11 bases. TRBV23-1 is identified as an open reading frame with a role that is uncertain. CDR3 length: 19 residues. V lost 4 bases, J lost 2 bases, and 13 bases stayed unmatched. CDR3 nucleotides: TGCGCCAGCAGTCTCAGCGACAGAAAGACTAGCGGGGCCTACAATGAGCAGTTCTTC. It translates to CASSLSDRKTSGAYNEQFF.

The J gene is TRBJ1-6, the V gene TRBV5-1, with D perhaps matching TRBD1 (5 bases). CDR3 length equals 14 residues. Germline CDR1 SGHRS, CDR2 YFSETQ. Trimming shortened V by 4 bases and J by 8 bases, and 13 bases separated the two germline ends. CDR3 in amino acids: CASSVDTSHSPLHF. The CDR3 DNA is TGCGCCAGCAGCGTGGACACCTCCCATTCACCCCTCCACTTT.

V and J are TRBV21-1 and TRBJ1-2. TRBV21-1 is a pseudogene locus. The CDR3 length is 14 residues. CDR3 sequence reads: CASSRGMVDYGYTF. The CDR3 region has the DNA TGTGCCAGCAGTAGAGGGATGGTAGACTATGGCTACACCTTC.

This clone was picked up a small number of times. The chain joins TRBV5-1 to TRBJ2-5; 9 nucleotides align to TRBD1. J was trimmed by 5 bases and V by 0 bases; bases with no gene match: 8. This CDR3 spans 16 amino acids. Germline CDR1 and CDR2: SGHRS and YFSETQ. Written as DNA, the CDR3 is TGCGCCAGCAGCTTGGGTTACAGGGGGCCGAGCGAGACCCAGTACTTC. Protein product: CASSLGYRGPSETQYF.

The table lists this clone with a count of one. The chain uses TRBV4-1 and TRBJ1-6; D is perhaps TRBD1 (6 bases). Germline assignment: CDR1 MGHRA and CDR2 YSYEKL. The V end was cut by 0 bases, the J end by 5 bases, with 11 bases between. The CDR3 is made up of 16 amino acids. The CDR3 DNA is TGCGCCAGCAGCCAAGAGGGGGGGCACCATAATTCACCCCTCCACTTT. Translation gives CASSQEGGHHNSPLHF.

This clone came up a few times. The chain has TRBV6-2 or TRBV6-3 and TRBJ1-5, with D perhaps TRBD1 (6 bases). Germline CDR1 and CDR2: MNHEY and SVGEGT. V lost 2 bases and J lost 6, with 11 bases in between. CDR3 length: 14 amino acids. This chain's CDR3 is CASSYGGRGQPQHF. The CDR3 DNA reads as TGTGCCAGCAGTTACGGTGGCAGGGGTCAGCCCCAGCATTTT.

This sequence joins TRBV9 and TRBJ1-4; D not certain. V lost 3 bases, J lost 7 bases, and 10 bases lay in between. Germline CDR1 SGDLS, CDR2 YYNGEE. This CDR3 contains 13 residues. The CDR3 sequence is CASSESWGEKLFF. In nucleotides, the CDR3 is TGTGCCAGCAGCGAGAGTTGGGGTGAAAAACTGTTTTTT. The variable domain in full, with the rest retrieved from reference TRBV9 and TRBJ1-4, is DSGVTQTPKHLITATGQRVTLRCSPRSGDLSVYWYQQSLDQGLQFLIQYYNGEERAKGNILERFSAQQFPDLHSELNLSSLELGDSALYFCASSESWGEKLFFGSGTQLSVL.

V and J are TRBV6-6 and TRBJ2-7, with 10 bases that match TRBD2. CDR3 size: 17 residues. Germline CDR1 reads MNHNY; CDR2 reads SVGAGI (reference sequence). The trim removed 5 bases at V and 4 bases at J, leaving 14 bases unmatched. CDR3 amino acids: CASSPTIGLAGVYEQYF. The CDR3 nucleotides read TGTGCCAGCAGTCCAACGATTGGGCTAGCGGGAGTTTACGAGCAGTACTTC.

The chain combines TRBV3-1 (or the pseudogene TRBV3-2) with TRBJ1-4; D is possibly TRBD1 (5 bases). Germline CDR1 and CDR2: LGHDT and YNNKEL (reference sequence). V was clipped by 4 bases and J by 8 bases, with 14 bases between them. The CDR3 is made up of 14 amino acids. The CDR3 DNA reads as TGTGCCAGCAGCCCTCGGGGGGGATGGGAAAAACTGTTTTTT. Amino acids: CASSPRGGWEKLFF.

The chain joins TRBV4-3 to TRBJ1-1; a possible D gene is TRBD1 (6 bases). The CDR3 totals 12 residues. With 1 base removed from V and 10 bases from J, the gap between germline ends came to 10 bases. Germline V gives CDR1 LGHNA, CDR2 YSLEER. The CDR3, as DNA: TGCGCCAGCAGCCAAGCAGGGGCTGGAGCTTTCTTT. It is translated as CASSQAGAGAFF.